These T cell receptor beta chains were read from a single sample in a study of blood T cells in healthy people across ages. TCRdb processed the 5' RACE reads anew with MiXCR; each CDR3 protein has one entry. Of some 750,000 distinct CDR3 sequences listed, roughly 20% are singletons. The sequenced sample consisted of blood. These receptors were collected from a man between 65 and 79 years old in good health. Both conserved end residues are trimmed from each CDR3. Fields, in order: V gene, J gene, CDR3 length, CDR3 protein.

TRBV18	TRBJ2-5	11	ASSPGIKETQY
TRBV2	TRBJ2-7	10	ASIGRTYEQY
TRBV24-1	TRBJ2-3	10	ATSDWVGTQY
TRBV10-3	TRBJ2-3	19	AISGFGPSPPSGSGTDTQY
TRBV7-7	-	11	ASSQDRTDEQY
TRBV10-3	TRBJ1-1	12	AISEPTSRQGAF
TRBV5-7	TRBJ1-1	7	ASLHTAF
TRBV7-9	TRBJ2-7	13	ASSLSLGKSYEQY
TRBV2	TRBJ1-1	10	ARNGQGVSAF
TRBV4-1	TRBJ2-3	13	ASSPDNRATDTQY